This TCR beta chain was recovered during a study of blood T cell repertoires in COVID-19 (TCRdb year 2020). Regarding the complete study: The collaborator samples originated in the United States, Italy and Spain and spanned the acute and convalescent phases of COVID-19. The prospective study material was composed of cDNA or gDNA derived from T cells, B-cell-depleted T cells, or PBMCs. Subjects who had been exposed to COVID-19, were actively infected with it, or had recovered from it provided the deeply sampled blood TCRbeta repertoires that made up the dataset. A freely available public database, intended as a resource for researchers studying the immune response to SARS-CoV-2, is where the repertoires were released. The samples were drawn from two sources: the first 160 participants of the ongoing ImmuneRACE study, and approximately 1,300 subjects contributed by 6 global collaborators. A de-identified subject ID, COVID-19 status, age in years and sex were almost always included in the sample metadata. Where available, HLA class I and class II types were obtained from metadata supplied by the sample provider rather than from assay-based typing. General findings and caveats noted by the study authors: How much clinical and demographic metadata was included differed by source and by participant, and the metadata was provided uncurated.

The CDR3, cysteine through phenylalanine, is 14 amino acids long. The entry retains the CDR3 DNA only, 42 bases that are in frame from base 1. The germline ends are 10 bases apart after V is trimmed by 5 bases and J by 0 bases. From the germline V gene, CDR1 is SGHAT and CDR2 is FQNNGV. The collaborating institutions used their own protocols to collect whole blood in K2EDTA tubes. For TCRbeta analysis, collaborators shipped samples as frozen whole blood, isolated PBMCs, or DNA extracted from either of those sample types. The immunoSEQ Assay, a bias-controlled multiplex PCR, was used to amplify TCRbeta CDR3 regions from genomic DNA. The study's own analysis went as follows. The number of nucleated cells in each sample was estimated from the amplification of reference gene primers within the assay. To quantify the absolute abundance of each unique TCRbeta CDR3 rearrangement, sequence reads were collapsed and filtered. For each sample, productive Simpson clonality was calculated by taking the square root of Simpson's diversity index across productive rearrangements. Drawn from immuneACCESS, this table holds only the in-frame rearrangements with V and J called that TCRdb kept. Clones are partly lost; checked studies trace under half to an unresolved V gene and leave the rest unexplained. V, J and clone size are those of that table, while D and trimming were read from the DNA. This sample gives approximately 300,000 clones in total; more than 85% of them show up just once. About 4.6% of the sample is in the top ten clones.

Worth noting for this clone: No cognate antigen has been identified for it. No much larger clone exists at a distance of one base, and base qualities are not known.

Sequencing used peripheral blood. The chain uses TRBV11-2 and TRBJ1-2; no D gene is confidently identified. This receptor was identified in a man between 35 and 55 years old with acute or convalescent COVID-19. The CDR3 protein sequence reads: CASSPLSANYGYTF. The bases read TGTGCCAGCAGCCCTCTTTCGGCTAACTATGGCTACACCTTC.